What follows describes a single TCR beta chain. Its antigen is unknown. This record belongs to a study of T cell responses to AZD1222 COVID-19 vaccine. Notes on the study in general: The study found vaccine-associated CD4 TCRs spanning spike, dominant at 160-218 and 743-854. Epitopes outside B.1.351 and B.1.1.7 mutated regions reportedly drew nearly half of spike TCRs. Compared with day 0, the breadth and depth of the Spike-specific TCR repertoire rose significantly after two doses of AZD1222.

Germline-derived CDR1 and CDR2 are SGHNT and YYREEE (reference sequence). V dropped 3 bases and J dropped 7 bases, with 14 bases sitting between them. The CDR3 is made up of 13 amino acids. Only in-frame clones appear in the TCRdb table, and some are missing; sequencing was by immunoSEQ multiplex PCR. The profile shows under 45,000 clones, 88% of them singletons. The receptor comes from an adult who received the MenACWY meningococcal vaccine as a control. V and J are TRBV5-4 and TRBJ2-7; possible D gene TRBD1, 6 bases. The sequencing here drew on peripheral blood, taken 28 days after the second dose of the MenACWY control vaccine. CDR3 sequence: CASSSRGLREQYF. Here the CDR3 DNA reads TGTGCCAGCAGCTCCAGGGGATTGCGTGAGCAGTACTTC.